The 23 T cell receptor beta chains below come from one sample, sequenced in a study of blood T cell repertoires in COVID-19. TCRdb's table, derived via immunoSEQ multiplex PCR, lists solely in-frame clones and lacks some. Seen here are some 50,000 clones, around 85% observed once, and the top ten hold approximately 4.5%. Sequences were obtained from peripheral blood. The receptors were sampled from a man aged 50 or older with active COVID-19.

The V and J genes are TRBV5-1 and TRBJ2-7, with 8 nucleotides matching TRBD1. Germline assignment: CDR1 SGHRS and CDR2 YFSETQ. The CDR3 runs 14 residues. J gave up 2 bases and V 4 bases, and 5 bases lay outside the gene matches. The CDR3 loop reads CASSHDRGPYEQYF. The CDR3 nucleotides are TGCGCCAGCAGCCACGACAGGGGACCCTACGAGCAGTACTTC.

The chain recombines TRBV7-6 with TRBJ1-2; 7 bases are shared with TRBD1. V lost 1 base and J lost 2; bases outside the gene matches: 4. This CDR3 region has 15 residues. Germline V CDR1 and CDR2: SGHVS, FNYEAQ. The DNA of the CDR3 is TGTGCCAGCAGCTTAGGGGTAGGGGGCAACTATGGCTACACCTTC. Its translation: CASSLGVGGNYGYTF.

This clone was counted between two and nine times. The chain links TRBV19 to TRBJ1-5; TRBD1 is a possible D gene (6 bases). The germline gives CDR1 LNHDA, CDR2 SQIVND (reference sequence). The CDR3 is 14 residues long. The V end lost 5 bases, the J end lost 4 bases, and 12 bases lay between the germline ends. In DNA, the CDR3 is TGTGCCAGTAGTGACCTCCAGGGGAATCAGCCCCAGCATTTT. Translated: CASSDLQGNQPQHF. Supplemented by reference TRBV19 and TRBJ1-5, the full variable domain reads DGGITQSPKYLFRKEGQNVTLSCEQNLNHDAMYWYRQDPGQGLRLIYYSQIVNDFQKGDIAEGYSVSREKKESFPLTVTSAQKNPTAFYLCASSDLQGNQPQHFGDGTRLSIL.

V is TRBV3-1 (or the pseudogene TRBV3-2) and J is TRBJ1-2; 9 bases map to TRBD1. Germline CDR1 reads LGHDT; CDR2 reads YNNKEL (reference sequence). Trimming cost V 3 bases and J 4 bases; bases outside gene matches: 9. The length of the CDR3 is 16 residues. The CDR3 here is CASSHYPGQGIYGYTF. The DNA for the CDR3 is TGTGCCAGCAGCCATTACCCGGGACAGGGAATCTATGGCTACACCTTC.

The CDR3 DNA sequence: TGTGCCAGCAGCAAAGGGACTAGCGGGGACAACTACGAGCAGTACTTC. It specifies CASSKGTSGDNYEQYF. The rearrangement joins TRBV21-1 to TRBJ2-7; TRBD2, as called in the table, went unchecked against the DNA. TRBV21-1 is listed as a pseudogene. The CDR3 has 16 amino acids.

The chain is built from TRBV6-5 and TRBJ2-7; 12 nucleotides match TRBD1. Germline-derived CDR1 and CDR2 are MNHEY and SVGAGI. CDR3 size: 16 residues. Losses at the gene ends were 0 bases for V and 6 bases for J; bases not matched to a gene: 6. The CDR3 loop is CASSYSTGTGGREQYF. CDR3 DNA sequence: TGTGCCAGCAGTTACTCTACCGGGACAGGGGGCCGCGAGCAGTACTTC.

Concerning this clone itself: Other DNA sequences in the same sample also yield this CDR3. The rearrangement uses TRBV5-1 and TRBJ1-4; 8 bases are shared with TRBD1. The CDR3 consists of 14 residues. CDR1 SGHRS and CDR2 YFSETQ come from the germline V gene. The V gene end was trimmed by 1 base and the J gene end by 8 bases; junction bases not matched to a gene: 4. The CDR3 DNA reads as TGCGCCAGCAGCTTGACAGGGGGAGGAGAAAAACTGTTTTTT. Protein: CASSLTGGGEKLFF.

The rearrangement joins TRBV9 to TRBJ2-1; 9 positions match TRBD1. J lost 5 bases, V lost 4 bases, and 4 bases had no gene match. The CDR3 totals 14 residues. CDR1 and CDR2 from the germline V gene are SGDLS and YYNGEE. The CDR3, as DNA: TGTGCCAGCAGCCTCTGGACAGGGGACAATGAGCAGTTCTTC. Residues: CASSLWTGDNEQFF.

This chain links TRBV7-7 with TRBJ2-5; perhaps TRBD2 as D (5 bases). Germline V gene lookup returns CDR1 SSHAT and CDR2 FNYEAQ (reference sequence). The CDR3 sequence is 15 residues long. The germline V and J ends were trimmed by 5 bases and 1 base, with 14 bases remaining between them. Here the CDR3 DNA reads TGTGCCAGCAGCCCGCAAACGGGGTTCCAAGAGACCCAGTACTTC. Amino acid sequence: CASSPQTGFQETQYF.

The rearrangement links TRBV27 to TRBJ2-3; TRBD2 matches 11 bases. V gave up 5 bases and J gave up 1 base; unmatched junction bases: 5. CDR1 MNHEY and CDR2 SMNVEV come from the germline V gene (reference sequence). The CDR3 length is 16 residues. CDR3 sequence reads: CASSPETSGGTDTQYF. The CDR3 coding sequence is TGTGCCAGCAGTCCGGAGACTAGCGGGGGCACAGATACGCAGTATTTT.

V usage is TRBV2 and J usage is TRBJ2-3, with D possibly TRBD2 on 5 matching bases. The germline gives CDR1 SNHLY, CDR2 FYNNEI. V lost 8 bases to trimming and J lost 3 bases, with 15 bases between them. The CDR3 has 14 residues. CDR3 in DNA: TGTGCCAGCCCGGGATTTAATCTTACAGATACGCAGTATTTT. It encodes CASPGFNLTDTQYF.

V and J are TRBV19 and TRBJ1-6; 7 positions match TRBD1. Germline CDR1 and CDR2: LNHDA and SQIVND (reference sequence). The CDR3 is 14 residues long. Trimming took 7 bases from V and 5 from J; bases not matched to a gene: 5. CDR3 region: CASTAGQNNSPLHF. CDR3 in DNA: TGTGCCAGTACCGCGGGACAGAATAATTCACCCCTCCACTTT. Supplemented by reference TRBV19 and TRBJ1-6, the full variable domain reads DGGITQSPKYLFRKEGQNVTLSCEQNLNHDAMYWYRQDPGQGLRLIYYSQIVNDFQKGDIAEGYSVSREKKESFPLTVTSAQKNPTAFYLCASTAGQNNSPLHFGNGTRLTVT.

V and J are TRBV2 and TRBJ2-7; the match to TRBD1 covers 8 bases. The trim removed 6 bases at V and 5 bases at J, leaving 21 bases unmatched. CDR3 size: 18 residues. Germline CDR1 and CDR2: SNHLY and FYNNEI. CDR3 nucleotide sequence: TGTGCCAGCAGCCTGGGGAACAGGGGGACCCCTGCAACCCACGAGCAGTACTTC. This gives the protein CASSLGNRGTPATHEQYF.

The rearrangement uses TRBV18 and TRBJ2-1, with 7 bases matching TRBD1. Germline values: CDR1 KGHSH, CDR2 LQKENI. This CDR3 spans 14 amino acids. With V trimmed by 3 bases and J by 5 bases, 4 bases remained unmatched. CDR3 sequence reads: CASSPRDSNNEQFF. CDR3 nucleotides: TGTGCCAGCTCACCCCGGGACAGTAACAATGAGCAGTTCTTC.

This clone was counted a few times. The chain employs TRBV9 and TRBJ1-1, with a tentative D call TRBD1 (6 bases). The CDR3 is 14 amino acids. V was shortened by 3 bases and J by 0 bases, with 9 bases between the two germline ends. Germline CDR1 reads SGDLS; CDR2 reads YYNGEE. Here the CDR3 DNA reads TGTGCCAGCAGCGCGGGACACCTGAACACTGAAGCTTTCTTT. The encoded protein is CASSAGHLNTEAFF.

The chain has TRBV19 and TRBJ1-1, with D possibly TRBD1 on 5 matching bases. V was clipped by 5 bases and J by 2 bases, with 9 bases between them. Per germline, CDR1 LNHDA and CDR2 SQIVND (reference sequence). This CDR3 spans 13 amino acids. CDR3 sequence reads: CASSQGQNTEAFF. The CDR3 nucleotides are TGTGCCAGTAGTCAGGGCCAAAACACTGAAGCTTTCTTT.

This chain connects TRBV19 to TRBJ2-7, with D perhaps TRBD1 (5 bases). Per the germline V gene, CDR1 is LNHDA and CDR2 is SQIVND (reference sequence). CDR3 length: 14 residues. V gave up 3 bases and J gave up 6 bases, with 15 bases separating them. CDR3 loop: CASSIADSLPEQYF. The DNA for the CDR3 is TGTGCCAGTAGTATCGCAGACAGCCTTCCCGAGCAGTACTTC.

The V and J genes are TRBV24-1 and TRBJ1-5; 8 bases line up with TRBD1. CDR3 length: 23 residues. J was trimmed by 0 bases and V by 2 bases; bases with no gene match: 23. The germline gives CDR1 KGHDR, CDR2 SFDVKD. CDR3 nucleotide sequence: TGTGCCACCAGTGATTACTGGACAGGGTTTTTCGTTGGTGGGGCTTATAGCAATCAGCCCCAGCATTTT. Protein sequence: CATSDYWTGFFVGGAYSNQPQHF.

The genes are TRBV5-1 and TRBJ2-5, with 11 bases fitting TRBD2. Germline V gene lookup returns CDR1 SGHRS and CDR2 YFSETQ. With V trimmed by 4 bases and J by 5 bases, 10 bases remained unmatched. The CDR3 totals 16 residues. The CDR3 sequence is CASSQRLAGGRETQYF. The DNA of the CDR3 is TGCGCCAGCAGCCAGAGGCTAGCGGGGGGCAGGGAGACCCAGTACTTC.

This chain joins TRBV27 and TRBJ2-7, with 9 bases lining up with TRBD1. Germline CDR1 and CDR2: MNHEY and SMNVEV (reference sequence). CDR3 length: 16 amino acids. Trimming took 6 bases from V and 0 from J; bases not matched to a gene: 9. Here the CDR3 reads CASSPGTGQSSYEQYF. CDR3 DNA sequence: TGTGCCAGCAGCCCCGGGACAGGGCAGAGCTCCTACGAGCAGTACTTC.

V and J are TRBV5-1 and TRBJ2-7; tentative D call: TRBD1 (5 bases). V lost 1 base to trimming and J lost 6 bases, with 14 bases between them. The CDR3 has 14 residues. Germline V gene data show CDR1 as SGHRS and CDR2 as YFSETQ. CDR3 in amino acids: CASSLRQGGSEQYF. The CDR3 nucleotides read TGCGCCAGCAGCTTGCGGCAGGGTGGTAGCGAGCAGTACTTC.

The chain combines TRBV5-4 with TRBJ1-4; a possible D gene is TRBD1 (5 bases). Per the germline V gene, CDR1 is SGHNT and CDR2 is YYREEE (reference sequence). The CDR3 sequence is 13 residues long. Trimming cost V 4 bases and J 4 bases, with 8 bases left between them. The chain's CDR3 is CASSQGFNEKLFF. The CDR3 region has the DNA TGTGCCAGCAGCCAGGGATTTAATGAAAAACTGTTTTTT.

V is TRBV10-3 and J is TRBJ2-5, with 14 bases that match TRBD2. V was clipped by 4 bases and J by 4 bases; unmatched bases: 5. The germline V gene has CDR1 ENHRY and CDR2 SYGVKD. The CDR3 sequence is 16 residues long. In DNA, the CDR3 is TGTGCCATCAGTGTCACCGGGACTAGCGGGGGAGAGACCCAGTACTTC. It encodes CAISVTGTSGGETQYF.